This T cell receptor beta chain appears in the sequencing data of a study of T cell responses to AZD1222 COVID-19 vaccine. Study results and limitations: It was only after the peak T cell response that any repertoires were sampled.

The CDR3 is 13 amino acids. V dropped 8 bases and J dropped 9 bases, with 20 bases sitting between them. Sequencing used immunoSEQ multiplex PCR; TCRdb keeps in-frame clones, though not all of them. The sample shows roughly 120,000 clones, roughly nine tenths of them seen only once. This clone has only a few counts. Its cognate antigen is unknown. The receptor comes from an adult in good health. Sequenced material: peripheral blood, taken on day 0 of AZD1222 vaccination. V is TRBV12-3 or TRBV12-4 and J is TRBJ2-7, with D possibly called TRBD1 or TRBD2 (5 bases each). CDR3 nucleotide sequence: TGTGCCAGCTCCGAGCTCAACCGGGACGGGCAGTACTTC. Its protein product is CASSELNRDGQYF.